Each of the 2 T cell receptor beta chains below was sequenced from the same sample in a study of T cell responses to AZD1222 COVID-19 vaccine. Method: immunoSEQ multiplex PCR; TCRdb's copy keeps in-frame clones and lacks some. The sample has roughly 170,000 clones; about 90% are singletons. This material consisted of peripheral blood, taken on day 0 of AZD1222 vaccination. Receptors were obtained from an adult in good health.

J is TRBJ1-2 and V is TRBV5-6, with unresolved D. The V and J ends lost 3 bases and 5 bases respectively, with 14 bases between them. Germline-derived CDR1 and CDR2 are SGHDT and YYEEEE. There are 14 residues in the CDR3. Written as DNA, the CDR3 is TGTGCCAGCAGCTCGGCTACAGTCAGATATGGCTACACCTTC. Translation: CASSSATVRYGYTF.

The J gene is TRBJ2-1, the V gene TRBV7-2, with 10 nucleotides matching TRBD2. V gave up 4 bases and J gave up 10 bases; unmatched junction bases: 10. The CDR3 is made up of 15 amino acids. Germline V lookup: CDR1 SGHTA, CDR2 FQGNSA. CDR3 protein: CASSWGSSGSGEQFF. CDR3 nucleotide sequence: TGTGCCAGCAGCTGGGGGTCTAGCGGGAGCGGGGAGCAGTTCTTC.